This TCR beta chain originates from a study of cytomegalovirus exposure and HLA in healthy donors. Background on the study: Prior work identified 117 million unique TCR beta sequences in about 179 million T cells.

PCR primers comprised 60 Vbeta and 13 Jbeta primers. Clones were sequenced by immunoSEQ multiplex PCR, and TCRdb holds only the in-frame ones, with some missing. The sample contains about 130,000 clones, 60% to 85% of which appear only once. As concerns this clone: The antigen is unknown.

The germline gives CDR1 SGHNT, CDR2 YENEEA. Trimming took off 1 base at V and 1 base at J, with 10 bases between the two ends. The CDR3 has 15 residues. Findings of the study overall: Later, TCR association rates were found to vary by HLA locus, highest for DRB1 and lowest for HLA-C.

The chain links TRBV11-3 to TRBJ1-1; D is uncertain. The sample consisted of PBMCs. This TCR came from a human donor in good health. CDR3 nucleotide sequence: TGTGCCAGCAGCTTAGGTACGGGGAGGAACACTGAAGCTTTCTTT. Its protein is CASSLGTGRNTEAFF. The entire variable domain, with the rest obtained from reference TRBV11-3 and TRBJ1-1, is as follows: EAGVVQSPRYKIIEKKQPVAFWCNPISGHNTLYWYLQNLGQGPELLIRYENEEAVDDSQLPKDRFSAERLKGVDSTLKIQPAELGDSAVYLCASSLGTGRNTEAFFGQGTRLTVV.